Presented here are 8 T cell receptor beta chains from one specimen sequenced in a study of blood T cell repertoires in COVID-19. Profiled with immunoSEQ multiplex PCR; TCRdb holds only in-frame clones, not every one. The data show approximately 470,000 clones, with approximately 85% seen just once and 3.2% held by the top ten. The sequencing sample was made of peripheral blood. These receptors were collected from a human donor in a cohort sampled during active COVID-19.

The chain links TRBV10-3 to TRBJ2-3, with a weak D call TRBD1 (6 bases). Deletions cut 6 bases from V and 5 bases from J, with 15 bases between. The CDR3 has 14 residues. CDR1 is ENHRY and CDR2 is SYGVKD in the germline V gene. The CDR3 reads CAISLRGGVDTQYF. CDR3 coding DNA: TGTGCCATCAGCCTCAGGGGTGGGGTAGATACGCAGTATTTT.

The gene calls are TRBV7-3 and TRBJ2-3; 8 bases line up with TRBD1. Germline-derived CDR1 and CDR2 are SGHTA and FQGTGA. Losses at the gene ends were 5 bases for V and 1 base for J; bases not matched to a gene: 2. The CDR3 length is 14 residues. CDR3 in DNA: TGTGCCAGCAGCCCGGACAGGGGCACAGATACGCAGTATTTT. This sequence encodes CASSPDRGTDTQYF. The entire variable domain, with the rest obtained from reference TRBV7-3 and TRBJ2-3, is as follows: GAGVSQTPSNKVTEKGKYVELRCDPISGHTALYWYRQSLGQGPEFLIYFQGTGAADDSGLPNDRFFAVRPEGSVSTLKIQRTERGDSAVYLCASSPDRGTDTQYFGPGTRLTVL.

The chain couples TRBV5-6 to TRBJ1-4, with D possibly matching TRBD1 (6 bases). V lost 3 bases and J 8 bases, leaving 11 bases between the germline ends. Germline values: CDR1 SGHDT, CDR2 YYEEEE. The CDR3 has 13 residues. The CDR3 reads CASSSGGQEKLFF. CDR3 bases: TGTGCCAGCAGCTCGGGGGGGCAGGAAAAACTGTTTTTT.

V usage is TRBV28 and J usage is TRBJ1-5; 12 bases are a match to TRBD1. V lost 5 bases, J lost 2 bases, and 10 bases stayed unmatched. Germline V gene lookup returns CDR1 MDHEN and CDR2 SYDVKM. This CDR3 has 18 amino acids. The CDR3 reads CASSPRDRGRWGNQPQHF. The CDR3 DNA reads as TGTGCCAGCAGTCCCCGGGACAGGGGGCGATGGGGCAATCAGCCCCAGCATTTT.

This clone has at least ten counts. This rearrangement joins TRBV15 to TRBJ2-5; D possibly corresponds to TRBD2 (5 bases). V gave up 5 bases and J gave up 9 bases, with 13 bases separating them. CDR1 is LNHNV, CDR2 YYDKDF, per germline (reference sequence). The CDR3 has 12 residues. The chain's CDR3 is CATSAGGQAQYF. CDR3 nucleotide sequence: TGTGCCACCAGCGCCGGAGGCCAAGCCCAGTACTTC. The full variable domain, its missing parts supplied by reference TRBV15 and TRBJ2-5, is DAMVIQNPRYQVTQFGKPVTLSCSQTLNHNVMYWYQQKSSQAPKLLFHYYDKDFNNEADTPDNFQSRRPNTSFCFLDIRSPGLGDTAMYLCATSAGGQAQYFGPGTRLLVL.

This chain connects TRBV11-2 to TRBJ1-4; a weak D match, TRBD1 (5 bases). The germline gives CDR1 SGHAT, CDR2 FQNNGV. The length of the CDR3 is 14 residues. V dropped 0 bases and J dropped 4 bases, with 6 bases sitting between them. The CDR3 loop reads CASSLDRVNEKLFF. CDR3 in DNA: TGTGCCAGCAGCTTAGACAGGGTTAATGAAAAACTGTTTTTT.

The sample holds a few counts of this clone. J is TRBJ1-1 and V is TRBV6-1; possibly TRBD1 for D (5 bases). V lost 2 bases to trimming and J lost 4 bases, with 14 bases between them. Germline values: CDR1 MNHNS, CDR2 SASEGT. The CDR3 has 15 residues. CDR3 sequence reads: CASSERSGRGTEAFF. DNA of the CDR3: TGTGCCAGCAGTGAACGCAGTGGGAGGGGCACTGAAGCTTTCTTT.

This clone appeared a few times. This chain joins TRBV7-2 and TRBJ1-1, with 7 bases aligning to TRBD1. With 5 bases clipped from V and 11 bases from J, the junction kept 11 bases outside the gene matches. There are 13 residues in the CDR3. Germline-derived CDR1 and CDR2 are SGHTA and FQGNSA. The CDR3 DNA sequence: TGTGCCAGCAGCCGAGGGGGCAGCTCGTCGGCTTTCTTT. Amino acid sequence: CASSRGGSSSAFF.